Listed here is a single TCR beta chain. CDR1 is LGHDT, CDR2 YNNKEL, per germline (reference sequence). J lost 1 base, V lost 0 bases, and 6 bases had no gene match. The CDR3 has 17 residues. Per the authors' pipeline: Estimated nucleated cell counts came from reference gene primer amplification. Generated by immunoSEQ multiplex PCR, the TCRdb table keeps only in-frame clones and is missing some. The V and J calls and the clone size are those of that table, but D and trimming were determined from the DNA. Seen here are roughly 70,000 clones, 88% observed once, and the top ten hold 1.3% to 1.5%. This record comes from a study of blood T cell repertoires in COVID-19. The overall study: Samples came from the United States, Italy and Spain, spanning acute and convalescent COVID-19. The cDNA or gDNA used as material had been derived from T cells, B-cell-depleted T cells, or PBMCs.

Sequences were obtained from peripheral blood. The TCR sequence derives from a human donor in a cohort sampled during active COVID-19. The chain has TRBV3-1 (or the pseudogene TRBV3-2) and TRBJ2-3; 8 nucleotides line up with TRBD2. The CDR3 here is CASSQELREDGTDTQYF. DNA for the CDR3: TGTGCCAGCAGCCAAGAGCTGCGGGAGGACGGCACAGATACGCAGTATTTT.